This T cell receptor beta chain was retrieved from a study of T cell responses to AZD1222 COVID-19 vaccine. About the study: Pooling was applied to second doses at about 4 or about 12 weeks.

Regarding the study as a whole: In a largely white British group with more females than males, clonal diversity was possibly underestimated. Distributed over spike, vaccine-associated CD4 TCRs predominated at 160-218 and 743-854.

J lost 2 bases, V lost 6 bases, and 18 bases had no gene match. CDR1 LNHDA and CDR2 SQIVND come from the germline V gene (reference sequence). There are 19 residues in the CDR3. About this clone itself: Its antigen is not identified.

Using immunoSEQ multiplex PCR, the repertoire was profiled, and TCRdb retains in-frame clones only, with some absent. The sample carries roughly 150,000 clones, about nine tenths recorded once. V gene TRBV19 combines with J gene TRBJ2-3; 9 nucleotides align to TRBD2. The TCR originated in an adult in good health. The sample was peripheral blood, taken on day 0 of AZD1222 vaccination. Here the CDR3 reads CASSPTGVLRGRVTDTQYF. The CDR3 DNA sequence: TGTGCCAGTAGCCCTACAGGGGTTCTTCGCGGGAGGGTCACAGATACGCAGTATTTT.